Included here is one TCR beta chain sequence, with context. The antigen is not known. The data originate from a study of OX40 agonist ivuxolimab in advanced cancers. Background on the study: Every 2 weeks, patients got intravenous ivuxolimab at one of six dose levels (0.01-10 mg/kg). Broader study findings: At doses 0.1 to 3.0 mg/kg, CD4+ and CD8+ clones expanded.

CDR1 is MGHRA and CDR2 is YSYEKL in the germline V gene. Deletions cut 0 bases from V and 5 bases from J, with 16 bases between. The CDR3 runs 16 residues. The data were produced by immunoSEQ multiplex PCR, yet TCRdb's version contains in-frame clones alone and is incomplete. The sample includes nearly 80,000 clones, 80% to 95% of them seen just once. V gene TRBV4-1 combines with J gene TRBJ1-2; D ambiguous. The sequencing here drew on CD4+ or CD8+ T cells sorted from blood, taken in a trial of the OX40 agonist ivuxolimab. This receptor was taken from an adult with an advanced solid tumor such as melanoma, head and neck, liver or kidney cancer. Written as DNA, the CDR3 is TGCGCCAGCAGCCAAGAAAGGATATTAACCCTGTATGGCTACACCTTC. Protein: CASSQERILTLYGYTF.